This paragraph reports one TCR beta chain. The CDR3 contains 15 residues. Germline loops: CDR1 MNHEY, CDR2 SMNVEV (reference sequence). V shed 3 bases and J shed 6 bases, with 18 bases lying between them. The entry originates in a study of Tregs in tolerant kidney transplant recipients. Data came from immunoSEQ multiplex PCR; TCRdb stores just in-frame clones and leaves some out. In the table there are some 66,000 clones, roughly 92% of which are singletons. The sequence came from a human donor who received a combined kidney and bone marrow transplant. V usage is TRBV27 and J usage is TRBJ2-7; D remains unclear. The specimen was CD8+ T cells from blood, collected before the transplant. Here the CDR3 reads CASSLPQEVRSEQYF. CDR3 nucleotide sequence: TGTGCCAGCAGTTTGCCTCAAGAGGTCCGCTCCGAGCAGTACTTC.